This T cell receptor (beta chain) was retrieved from a study of metastatic and nonmetastatic thyroid tumors. Study observations and caveats: Benign nodules reportedly had significantly lower TCR beta diversity than malignant thyroid tumors in blood and tumor.

V was trimmed by 6 bases and J by 0 bases, leaving 18 bases between them. Germline V CDR1 and CDR2: MDHEN, SYDVKM. The CDR3 consists of 17 residues. In the study's own analysis: Across clinicopathological groups, CDR3 differences served as the basis for building a distant-metastasis classifier for papillary thyroid cancer. TCRdb re-called the PCR reads through MiXCR. TCRdb, not the authors, supplied the V and J calls. The sample contains about 70,000 clones, about 17% of which appear only once. Each patient went into thyroid surgery without having received any treatment. This clone was seen at least ten times. Its antigen remains unknown.

This TCR was recovered from a female donor with papillary thyroid cancer or a benign thyroid nodule (not recorded which). Some clones in this sample may be carry-over from other donors' samples. The material sequenced was blood. J is TRBJ1-5 and V is TRBV28; D is undetermined. The CDR3 protein is CASSLTDPRSSNQPQHF. CDR3 DNA sequence: TGTGCCAGCAGCCTAACTGACCCCAGGAGTAGCAATCAGCCCCAGCATTTT.